Following are 12 T cell receptor beta chains from one sample sequenced in a study of T cell changes during pregnancy in multiple sclerosis. TCRdb keeps only in-frame clones here, not all; method: immunoSEQ multiplex PCR. In the table there are roughly 100,000 clones, under 95% of which are singletons. Sequenced material: peripheral blood, taken before pregnancy. The receptors shown here come from a female donor with multiple sclerosis, enrolled in a pregnancy study.

This chain connects TRBV28 to TRBJ2-1, with 8 nucleotides matching TRBD2. Per the germline V gene, CDR1 is MDHEN and CDR2 is SYDVKM. Losses at the gene ends were 5 bases for V and 12 bases for J; bases not matched to a gene: 12. The CDR3 contains 14 residues. The CDR3 protein is CASSHEGTRYAQFF. The CDR3 DNA follows: TGTGCCAGCAGTCATGAGGGGACTAGGTATGCGCAGTTCTTC.

J is TRBJ2-3 and V is TRBV7-9, with TRBD2 identical over 7 bases. V shed 2 bases and J 2 bases; nucleotides not matched to a gene: 7. The CDR3 length is 16 residues. CDR1 and CDR2 from the germline V gene are SEHNR and FQNEAQ (reference sequence). The CDR3 region has the DNA TGTGCCAGCAGCTTATACCGAGCGGGGAACACAGATACGCAGTATTTT. Translating gives CASSLYRAGNTDTQYF.

The chain recombines TRBV4-1 with TRBJ1-5; D remains ambiguous. CDR1 and CDR2 from the germline V gene are MGHRA and YSYEKL. The V end was cut by 1 base, the J end by 3 bases, with 7 bases between. The CDR3 runs to 14 residues. The CDR3 is CASSQVLVNQPQHF. CDR3 nucleotide sequence: TGCGCCAGCAGCCAAGTTCTTGTCAATCAGCCCCAGCATTTT.

The J gene is TRBJ1-4, the V gene TRBV6-5; a weak D match, TRBD1 (5 bases). The ends were cut back, 0 bases at V and 8 bases at J, with 13 bases in the middle. The CDR3 covers 15 residues. CDR1 and CDR2 from the germline V gene are MNHEY and SVGAGI. The CDR3 is CASSYSGRVQEKLFF. For the CDR3, the DNA is TGTGCCAGCAGTTACTCCGGCAGGGTTCAGGAAAAACTGTTTTTT.

The V gene is TRBV7-2, the J gene TRBJ2-7, with 10 bases fitting TRBD2. CDR3 size: 16 residues. The V segment lost 0 bases and the J segment 1 base; nucleotides outside the gene matches: 3. From germline, CDR1 is SGHTA and CDR2 FQGNSA. The CDR3 spells CASSLALAGRSYEQYF. The DNA for the CDR3 is TGTGCCAGCAGCTTAGCACTAGCGGGGCGGTCCTACGAGCAGTACTTC.

The V gene is TRBV6-5, the J gene TRBJ1-2, with D perhaps TRBD1 (6 bases). CDR3 length: 15 residues. Germline V CDR1 and CDR2: MNHEY, SVGAGI. The germline V and J ends were trimmed by 2 bases and 7 bases, with 17 bases remaining between them. The CDR3 region is CASSYIRDKRGGYTF. For the CDR3, the DNA is TGTGCCAGCAGTTACATCCGGGACAAACGAGGTGGCTACACCTTC.

The rearrangement joins TRBV28 to TRBJ1-1; 10 bases align to TRBD1. V gave up 4 bases and J gave up 0 bases; unmatched junction bases: 11. The CDR3 has 18 residues. Germline V gives CDR1 MDHEN, CDR2 SYDVKM. The CDR3 DNA is TGTGCCAGCAGTTCGCTCCGGGACAGGGGTTCCATGAACACTGAAGCTTTCTTT. Translating gives CASSSLRDRGSMNTEAFF.

DNA for the CDR3: TGTGCCAGCGGACCACGGGGGAACACTGAAGCTTTCTTT. Amino acid sequence: CASGPRGNTEAFF. This sequence joins TRBV11-3 and TRBJ1-1, with D uncertain. The V end lost 8 bases, the J end lost 1 base, and 11 bases lay between the germline ends. This CDR3 is 13 amino acids long. In germline, CDR1 is SGHNT, CDR2 YENEEA.

The chain uses TRBV29-1 and TRBJ1-2; D gene ambiguous. Germline CDR1 and CDR2: SQVTM and ANQGSEA. CDR3 length: 11 amino acids. V lost 6 bases and J 2 bases, leaving 7 bases between the germline ends. This CDR3 reads CSVYGNYGYTF. CDR3 coding DNA: TGCAGCGTGTACGGGAACTATGGCTACACCTTC.

The chain couples TRBV9 to TRBJ1-2, with a weak D call TRBD1 (5 bases). CDR1 and CDR2 (germline): SGDLS, YYNGEE. CDR3 size: 16 residues. V gave up 0 bases and J gave up 4 bases, with 16 bases separating them. DNA for the CDR3: TGTGCCAGCAGCGTAGAACCAGGGCTGGGCCTCTATGGCTACACCTTC. Translating gives CASSVEPGLGLYGYTF.

V is TRBV2 and J is TRBJ2-7, with 7 bases identical to TRBD2. CDR1 and CDR2 from the germline V gene are SNHLY and FYNNEI. V shed 0 bases, J shed 2 bases, and the junction held 4 bases outside the gene matches. The CDR3 extends over 15 amino acids. DNA of the CDR3: TGTGCCAGCAGTGAAGCGGGTGGGGGGGCCTACGAGCAGTACTTC. Translated: CASSEAGGGAYEQYF.

The chain employs TRBV2 and TRBJ1-4, with 10 bases fitting TRBD1. V lost 4 bases, J lost 7 bases, and 6 bases stayed unmatched. The CDR3 is 15 amino acids. Germline assignment: CDR1 SNHLY and CDR2 FYNNEI. The CDR3: CASSAGQGGGEKLFF. The DNA of the CDR3 is TGTGCCAGCAGTGCCGGACAGGGGGGAGGTGAAAAACTGTTTTTT.